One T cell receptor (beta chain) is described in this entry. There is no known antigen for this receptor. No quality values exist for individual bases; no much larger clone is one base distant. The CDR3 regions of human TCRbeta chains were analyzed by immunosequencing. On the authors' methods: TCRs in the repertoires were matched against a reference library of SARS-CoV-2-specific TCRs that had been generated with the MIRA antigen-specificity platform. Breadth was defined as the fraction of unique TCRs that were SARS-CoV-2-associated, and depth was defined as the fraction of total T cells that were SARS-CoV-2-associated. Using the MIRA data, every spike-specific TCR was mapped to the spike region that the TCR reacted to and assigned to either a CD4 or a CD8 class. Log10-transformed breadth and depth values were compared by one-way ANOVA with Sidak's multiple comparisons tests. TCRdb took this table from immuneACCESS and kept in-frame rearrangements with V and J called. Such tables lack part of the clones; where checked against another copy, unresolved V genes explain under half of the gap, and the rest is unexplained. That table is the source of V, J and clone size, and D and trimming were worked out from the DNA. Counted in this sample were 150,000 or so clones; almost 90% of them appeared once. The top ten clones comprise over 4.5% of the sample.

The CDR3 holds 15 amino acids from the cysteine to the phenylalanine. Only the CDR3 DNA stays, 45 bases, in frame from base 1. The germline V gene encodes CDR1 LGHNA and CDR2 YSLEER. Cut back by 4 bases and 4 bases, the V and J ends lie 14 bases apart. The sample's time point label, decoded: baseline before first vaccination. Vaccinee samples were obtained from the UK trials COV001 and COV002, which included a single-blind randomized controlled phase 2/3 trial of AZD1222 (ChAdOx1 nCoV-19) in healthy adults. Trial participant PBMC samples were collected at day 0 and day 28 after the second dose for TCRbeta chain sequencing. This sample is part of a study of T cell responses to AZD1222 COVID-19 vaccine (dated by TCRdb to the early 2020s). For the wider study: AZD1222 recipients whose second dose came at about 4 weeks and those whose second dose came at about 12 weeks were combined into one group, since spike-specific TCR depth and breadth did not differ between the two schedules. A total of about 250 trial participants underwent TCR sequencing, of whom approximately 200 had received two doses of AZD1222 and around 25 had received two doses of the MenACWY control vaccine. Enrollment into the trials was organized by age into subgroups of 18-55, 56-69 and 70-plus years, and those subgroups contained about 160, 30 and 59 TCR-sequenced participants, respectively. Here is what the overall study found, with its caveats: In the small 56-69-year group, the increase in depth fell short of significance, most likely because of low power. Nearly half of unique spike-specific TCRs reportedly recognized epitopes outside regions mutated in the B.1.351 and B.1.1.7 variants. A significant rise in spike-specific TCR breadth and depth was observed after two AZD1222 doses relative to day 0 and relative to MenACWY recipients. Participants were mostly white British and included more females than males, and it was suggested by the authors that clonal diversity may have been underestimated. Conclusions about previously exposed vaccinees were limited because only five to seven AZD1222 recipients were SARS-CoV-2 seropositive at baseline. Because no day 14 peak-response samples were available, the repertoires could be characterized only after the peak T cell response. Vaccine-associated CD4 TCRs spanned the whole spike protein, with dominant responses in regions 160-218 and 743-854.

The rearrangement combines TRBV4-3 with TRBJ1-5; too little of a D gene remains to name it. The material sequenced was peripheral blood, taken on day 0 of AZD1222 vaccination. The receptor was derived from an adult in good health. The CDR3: CASSLSPDGNQPQHF. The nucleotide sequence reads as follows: TGCGCCAGCAGCCTGAGCCCTGACGGGAATCAGCCCCAGCATTTT.